This T cell receptor (beta chain) comes out of a study of blood T cell repertoires in COVID-19. Study details: Acute and convalescent COVID-19 samples came from the United States, Italy and Spain.

Clones were read by immunoSEQ multiplex PCR, and TCRdb kept only the in-frame ones, dropping some. The table shows 65,000 to 85,000 clones, with about nine tenths occurring only once. Germline CDR1 is LGHDT and CDR2 is YNNKEL (reference sequence). This CDR3 spans 16 amino acids. Germline trimming cut 4 bases from V and 1 base from J; bases unmatched to any gene: 8. This receptor was taken from a human donor in a cohort sampled during active COVID-19. Sequenced: peripheral blood. The V gene is TRBV3-1 (or the pseudogene TRBV3-2), the J gene TRBJ2-7, with 9 bases aligning to TRBD1. Written as DNA, the CDR3 is TGTGCCAGCAGCCTGACGACAGGGGGGGGATCCTACGAGCAGTACTTC. It translates to CASSLTTGGGSYEQYF.